The present TCR beta chain was sequenced within a study of T cell changes during pregnancy in multiple sclerosis. Germline-derived CDR1 and CDR2 are SGHRS and YFSETQ. The CDR3 consists of 17 residues. V lost 0 bases to trimming and J lost 6 bases; unmatched junction nucleotides: 13. The data were produced by immunoSEQ multiplex PCR, yet TCRdb's version contains in-frame clones alone and is incomplete. The sample has about 24,000 clones, around 87% seen once. The sequences come from CD4+ T cells from peripheral blood mononuclear cells, collected in the second trimester of pregnancy. This chain links TRBV5-1 with TRBJ2-3; TRBD2 matches at 7 bases. The clonotype was recovered from a female donor in good health, enrolled as a control in a pregnancy study. CDR3 in amino acids: CASSLAFRAGSGDTQYF. CDR3 DNA sequence: TGCGCCAGCAGCTTGGCTTTTCGAGCGGGAAGTGGGGATACGCAGTATTTT.